The table lists the clone carrying this T cell receptor beta chain with a count of one. Antigen unknown. These data belong to a study of Ad26.COV2.S vaccination and SARS-CoV-2 variants. Study-wide context: Intramuscular Ad26.COV2.S doses were given once or twice, 56 days apart. The study, taken as a whole, reports: Whether participants received vaccine or placebo, their non-spike TCR breadth was similar. Responses of T cells in total may have been underestimated by the TCR breadth and depth analyses.

Treatment defined: some 19 received Ad26.COV2.S at low or high dose, single or two shots; five or six received placebo; per-sample allocation not given. Day 63 after the first injection of vaccine or placebo was the sampling time. The administered vaccine (an Ad26 vector) expressed Wuhan-strain SARS-CoV-2 spike. CDR1 and CDR2 (germline): MNHEY, SVGAGI. Trimming shortened V by 6 bases and J by 6 bases, and 17 bases separated the two germline ends. The CDR3 is 15 amino acids. TCRdb's copy holds only in-frame clones and misses some; the assay was immunoSEQ multiplex PCR. The sample gives roughly 420,000 clones, 89% of which show up once; around 2.6% is in the top ten.

This sequence was found in a person between 18 and 65 years old who received the Ad26.COV2.S COVID-19 vaccine or a placebo. Sample: peripheral blood, taken in a trial of Ad26.COV2.S vaccine versus placebo. The rearrangement links TRBV6-5 to TRBJ1-4; D unresolved. The CDR3 loop is CASRRLGRVDEKLFF. CDR3 in DNA: TGTGCCAGCAGGCGCCTTGGAAGGGTAGATGAAAAACTGTTTTTT.